These 15 T cell receptor beta chains came from one sample sequenced in a study of blood T cell repertoires in COVID-19. Libraries were prepared by immunoSEQ multiplex PCR; TCRdb keeps only in-frame clonotypes and omits some of them. The profile shows a few hundred thousand clones, more than 75% of them singletons. The sequenced sample was PBMCs or T cells enriched from blood (not recorded which). The receptors originated from a middle-aged man who had recovered from COVID-19.

This clone is a singleton in its sample. J is TRBJ2-1 and V is TRBV7-9; D not resolved. The CDR3 runs 11 residues. Germline CDR1 reads SEHNR; CDR2 reads FQNEAQ (reference sequence). With 3 bases removed from V and 9 bases from J, the gap between germline ends came to 6 bases. CDR3 nucleotide sequence: TGTGCCAGCAGCTTTATATCTGAGCAGTTCTTC. Its translation: CASSFISEQFF.

The rearrangement joins TRBV30 to TRBJ1-1; 8 nucleotides match TRBD1. The CDR3 is 13 residues long. J gave up 7 bases and V 4 bases, and 8 bases lay outside the gene matches. Germline loops: CDR1 GTSNPN, CDR2 SVGIG (reference sequence). DNA of the CDR3: TGTGCCTGGACCATAACAGGGGGGTTTGAAGCTTTCTTT. Protein product: CAWTITGGFEAFF.

The chain joins TRBV6-5 to TRBJ1-2; 10 nucleotides line up with TRBD1. V trimming: 5 bases; J trimming: 6 bases; junction bases outside the gene matches: 3. The V gene's germline CDR1 is MNHEY and CDR2 SVGAGI. This CDR3 region has 13 residues. The CDR3 coding sequence is TGTGCCAGCAGTCGACAGGGGGCCAATGGCTACACCTTC. This gives the protein CASSRQGANGYTF.

The chain couples TRBV19 to TRBJ2-1, with D possibly being TRBD2 (6 bases). Trimming stripped 3 bases from V and 8 bases from J, with 17 bases between. In germline, CDR1 is LNHDA, CDR2 SQIVND (reference sequence). This CDR3 is built from 15 residues. CDR3 sequence reads: CASSIRTRRGDEQFF. The CDR3 nucleotides read TGTGCCAGTAGTATCCGGACAAGGAGGGGTGATGAGCAGTTCTTC.

This chain uses TRBV10-3 with TRBJ1-1; D unresolved. The CDR3 has 14 amino acids. Germline V gives CDR1 ENHRY, CDR2 SYGVKD. Trimming pared 2 bases from V and 2 bases from J, leaving 9 bases between. The CDR3 nucleotides are TGTGCCATCAGTGAGGCCACAGCCAACACTGAAGCTTTCTTT. Translation gives CAISEATANTEAFF.

The rearrangement uses TRBV15 and TRBJ2-1; 7 bases are shared with TRBD2. V shed 0 bases, J shed 7 bases, and the junction held 9 bases outside the gene matches. There are 16 residues in the CDR3. The germline V gene has CDR1 LNHNV and CDR2 YYDKDF (reference sequence). The CDR3 sequence: CATSRDGTAGRNEQFF. CDR3 coding DNA: TGTGCCACCAGCAGAGATGGGACCGCCGGGAGGAATGAGCAGTTCTTC.

This clone was seen just once. The chain employs TRBV6-5 and TRBJ2-5; D remains ambiguous. The ends were cut back, 2 bases at V and 4 bases at J, with 8 bases in the middle. Germline assignment: CDR1 MNHEY and CDR2 SVGAGI. CDR3 size: 13 residues. The CDR3 is CASSYQPGETQYF. The CDR3 DNA is TGTGCCAGCAGTTACCAGCCGGGAGAGACCCAGTACTTC.

This rearrangement joins TRBV2 to TRBJ2-5, with 13 bases aligning to TRBD2. The CDR3 covers 16 residues. CDR1 and CDR2 (germline): SNHLY, FYNNEI. V trimming: 4 bases; J trimming: 5 bases; junction bases outside the gene matches: 7. CDR3 loop: CASSARTSGSPETQYF. The CDR3 bases are TGTGCCAGCAGTGCCAGGACTAGCGGGAGCCCTGAGACCCAGTACTTC.

CDR3 amino acids: CAWSVGGSGIQETQYF. As DNA, the CDR3 is TGTGCCTGGAGTGTAGGCGGTAGCGGGATCCAAGAGACCCAGTACTTC. This chain connects TRBV30 to TRBJ2-5, with 8 bases matching TRBD2. J was trimmed by 1 base and V by 0 bases; bases with no gene match: 7. CDR1 and CDR2 (germline): GTSNPN, SVGIG (reference sequence). This CDR3 is built from 16 residues.

The rearrangement joins TRBV30 to TRBJ2-7; 9 bases map to TRBD1. Looked up from germline, CDR1 is GTSNPN and CDR2 is SVGIG (reference sequence). The V and J ends lost 4 bases and 3 bases, in that order; junction bases with no gene match: 4. The CDR3 length is 13 residues. This CDR3 reads CAWKGQGNYEQYF. In nucleotides, the CDR3 is TGTGCCTGGAAGGGACAGGGCAACTACGAGCAGTACTTC.

The chain couples TRBV30 to TRBJ2-6, with 8 bases that match TRBD1. V lost 1 base and J lost 4; bases outside the gene matches: 3. CDR3 length: 15 amino acids. The germline V gene has CDR1 GTSNPN and CDR2 SVGIG (reference sequence). The CDR3 bases are TGTGCCTGGAGTGGGACAGGGCAAGGGGCCAACGTCCTGACTTTC. This sequence encodes CAWSGTGQGANVLTF. Full variable domain (outside the CDR3, taken from reference TRBV30 and TRBJ2-6): SQTIHQWPATLVQPVGSPLSLECTVEGTSNPNLYWYRQAAGRGLQLLFYSVGIGQISSEVPQNLSASRPQDRQFILSSKKLLLSDSGFYLCAWSGTGQGANVLTFGAGSRLTVL.

This clone has at least ten counts. The CDR3 bases are TGTGCCAGCAGTCCGCTCCACCCTAGGGGCGGGAGCTCCTACAATGAGCAGTTCTTC. It encodes CASSPLHPRGGSSYNEQFF. The chain employs TRBV27 and TRBJ2-1; 7 positions match TRBD2. V lost 5 bases and J lost 0; bases outside the gene matches: 16. The CDR3 is made up of 19 amino acids. The germline V gene encodes CDR1 MNHEY and CDR2 SMNVEV (reference sequence).

The count of this clone is one. V is TRBV7-6 and J is TRBJ1-2; no clear D gene. The CDR3 has 14 amino acids. CDR1 is SGHVS and CDR2 is FNYEAQ in the germline V gene. The V gene lost 4 bases and the J gene lost 7 bases, with 16 bases spanning the gap. The CDR3 nucleotides read TGTGCCAGCAGCTCCGGACTCATACGGGGTGGCTACACCTTC. It translates to CASSSGLIRGGYTF.

The chain is built from TRBV30 and TRBJ2-7, with 7 bases identical to TRBD1. The CDR3 has 15 amino acids. Germline CDR1 and CDR2: GTSNPN and SVGIG (reference sequence). V was clipped by 2 bases and J by 0 bases; unmatched bases: 7. CDR3 in amino acids: CAWSLTTGFSYEQYF. The CDR3, as DNA: TGTGCCTGGAGTCTAACGACAGGGTTCTCCTACGAGCAGTACTTC.

The V call is TRBV5-4, the J call TRBJ2-7, with 7 bases matching TRBD1. V was clipped by 0 bases and J by 6 bases; unmatched bases: 0. Per germline, CDR1 SGHNT and CDR2 YYREEE (reference sequence). The CDR3 spans 12 residues. This CDR3 reads CASSLGQGEQYF. In DNA, the CDR3 is TGTGCCAGCAGCTTGGGACAGGGCGAGCAGTACTTC.